This T cell receptor beta chain was recovered during a study of blood T cell repertoires in COVID-19. Study-level background: The United States, Italy and Spain provided the acute and convalescent COVID-19 samples. Nucleic acid was either cDNA or gDNA, and it came from T cells, B-cell-depleted T cells, or PBMCs.

How the authors handled the data: From reference gene primer amplification, estimates of nucleated cell counts were derived. Clones were sequenced by immunoSEQ multiplex PCR, and TCRdb holds only the in-frame ones, with some missing. Clone size and the V and J calls come from that table; the DNA yielded D and trimming. Of roughly 350,000 clones listed, about nine tenths are singletons. V shed 8 bases, J shed 2 bases, and the junction held 11 bases outside the gene matches. Germline lookup yields CDR1 MNHEY and CDR2 SMNVEV (reference sequence). The CDR3 has 17 residues. Sequenced sample: peripheral blood. This clonotype originated in a woman aged 65 to 85 with COVID-19, enrolled during active disease. The chain links TRBV27 to TRBJ2-6, with 8 bases that match TRBD1. The CDR3 bases are TGTGCCAGCTCCCTACAGGGGGTCGGGACTGGGGCCAACGTCCTGACTTTC. It yields the protein CASSLQGVGTGANVLTF.